This TCR beta chain is drawn from a study of T-cell memory formation after mild COVID-19. Overall study: Largely, TCR clusters stayed within a single donor. Study-level findings and limits: Clones which contracted sat mainly in CM and EM if CD4+, and in EMRA if CD8+.

Per the germline V gene, CDR1 is LGHNA and CDR2 is YNFKEQ. CDR3 length: 15 residues. V was clipped by 0 bases and J by 2 bases, with 9 bases between them. To note about this clonotype: Antigen specificity is unknown.

TCRdb called the 5' RACE reads again in MiXCR, with one record for every CDR3 protein. The sample has roughly 130,000 distinct CDR3 sequences, approximately 15% seen once. The sample was PBMCs or a T cell subset sorted from them (not recorded which). This rearrangement joins TRBV4-2 to TRBJ2-3, with D unclear. The TCR sequence derives from an adult woman who had mild COVID-19 (a few samples of this study predate the infection). Cell type and time point are not known. The CDR3 DNA is TGTGCCAGCAGCCAAGACGGGTTAACCACAGATACGCAGTATTTT. This gives the protein CASSQDGLTTDTQYF.